This record covers a single TCR beta chain. The sample is drawn from a study of T-cell memory formation after mild COVID-19. TCRdb re-called the 5' RACE reads through MiXCR, storing one row per CDR3 protein. The sample has roughly 250,000 distinct CDR3 sequences; roughly 17% are singletons. CDR3 length equals 14 residues. The germline V gene encodes CDR1 SGHRS and CDR2 YFSETQ. The V gene end was trimmed by 4 bases and the J gene end by 3 bases; junction bases not matched to a gene: 2. The genes are TRBV5-1 and TRBJ1-1; 11 bases map to TRBD1. This receptor was obtained from a man younger than 30 who had mild COVID-19 (a few samples of this study predate the infection). Cell type and time point are not known. The sample comprised PBMCs or a T cell subset sorted from them (not recorded which). In DNA, the CDR3 is TGCGCCAGCAGCGCGGGACAGGGGGACACTGAAGCTTTCTTT. Translated: CASSAGQGDTEAFF.